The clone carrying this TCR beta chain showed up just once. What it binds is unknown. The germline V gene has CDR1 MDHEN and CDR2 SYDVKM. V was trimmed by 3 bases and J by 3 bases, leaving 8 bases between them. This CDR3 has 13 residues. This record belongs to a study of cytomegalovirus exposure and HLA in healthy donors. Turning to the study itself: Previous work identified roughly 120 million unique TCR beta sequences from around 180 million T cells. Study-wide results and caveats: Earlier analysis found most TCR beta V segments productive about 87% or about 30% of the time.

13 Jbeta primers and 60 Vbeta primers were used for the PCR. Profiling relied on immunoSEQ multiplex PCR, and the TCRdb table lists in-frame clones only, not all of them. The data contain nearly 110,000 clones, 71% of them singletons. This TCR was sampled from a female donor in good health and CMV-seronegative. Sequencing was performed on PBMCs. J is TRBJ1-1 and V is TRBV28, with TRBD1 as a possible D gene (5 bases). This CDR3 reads CASSFGGDTEAFF. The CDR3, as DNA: TGTGCCAGCAGTTTCGGGGGGGACACTGAAGCTTTCTTT.